This T cell receptor beta chain was recorded in a study of graft-versus-host responses after intestinal transplantation. Study-wide context: Recipients underwent multivisceral, liver-intestinal, or isolated intestinal transplants. The recipients all started with anti-thymocyte globulin induction and then took tacrolimus and steroids for around three years. Notes on the study in general: GvH clones were identified in recipient marrow, with some first appearing in ileum or blood. Graft-versus-host to host-versus-graft clonal ratios in allografts were high in patients with graft-donor T cell macrochimerism.

The V gene lost 2 bases and the J gene lost 5 bases, with 15 bases spanning the gap. Germline CDR1 reads SGHVS; CDR2 reads FNYEAQ. The CDR3 is 15 residues long. Notes on this clone: The target antigen is unknown.

Profiling relied on immunoSEQ multiplex PCR, and the TCRdb table lists in-frame clones only, not all of them. The sample consists of around 100,000 clones, approximately 84% of them appearing once. The V and J genes are TRBV7-6 and TRBJ2-5; no clear D. This clonotype was sampled from a human donor who was the organ donor for an intestinal transplant. The material sequenced was unstimulated CD4+ T cells sorted from spleen or lymph node cells, taken before transplant. CDR3 residues: CASSLSASPWETQYF. CDR3 nucleotide sequence: TGTGCCAGCAGCTTATCGGCCTCGCCCTGGGAGACCCAGTACTTC.